Below, 4 T cell receptor beta chains from the same sample are listed, as sequenced in a study of siplizumab effects on memory and regulatory T cells. Sequencing used immunoSEQ multiplex PCR; TCRdb keeps in-frame clones, though not all of them. The sample lists under 8,500 clones, 60% to 70% occurring once. The sample taken for sequencing was effector memory CD8+ T cells sorted from blood. The sample's subset: unstimulated CD8+ effector memory T cells. The receptor set was obtained from a human donor in good health.

The J gene is TRBJ1-1, the V gene TRBV27; D is possibly TRBD1 (6 bases). Germline CDR1 MNHEY, CDR2 SMNVEV (reference sequence). Trimming left V 5 bases short and J 1 base short, with 17 bases between. The CDR3 sequence is 16 residues long. The CDR3 loop reads CASSLGQLASNTEAFF. The CDR3 nucleotides read TGTGCCAGCAGTCTCGGACAGCTTGCCTCGAACACTGAAGCTTTCTTT.

V and J are TRBV13 and TRBJ2-1; 8 bases are a match to TRBD1. Germline CDR1 PRHDT, CDR2 FYEKMQ (reference sequence). The CDR3 totals 16 residues. The V segment lost 1 base and the J segment 2 bases; nucleotides outside the gene matches: 4. CDR3 region: CASSLAGGLAYNEQFF. Written as DNA, the CDR3 is TGTGCCAGCAGCTTAGCAGGGGGCCTAGCCTACAATGAGCAGTTCTTC.

This chain links TRBV7-8 with TRBJ2-3; 7 positions agree with TRBD2. In germline, CDR1 is SGHVS, CDR2 FQNEAQ. This CDR3 has 17 amino acids. Trimming cost V 4 bases and J 3 bases; bases outside gene matches: 13. The DNA for the CDR3 is TGTGCCAGCAGCTGGTGGGGTCGCGGACTAGAGACAGATACGCAGTATTTT. Protein sequence: CASSWWGRGLETDTQYF.

A few counts support this clone. The chain couples TRBV5-1 to TRBJ2-7; the match to TRBD1 covers 11 bases. CDR3 length equals 14 residues. J gave up 3 bases and V 4 bases, and 3 bases lay outside the gene matches. Germline assignment: CDR1 SGHRS and CDR2 YFSETQ. The CDR3 nucleotides read TGCGCCAGCAGCCCGGGACAGGGGGACTACGAGCAGTACTTC. Translated, it gives CASSPGQGDYEQYF.